One and the same sample provided the 15 T cell receptor beta chains below, sequenced in a study of blood T cell repertoires in COVID-19 (dated by TCRdb to about 2020). Library method: the immunoSEQ multiplex PCR assay. TCRdb retrieved this table from immuneACCESS and kept in-frame rearrangements only. Not all clones are present; in checked studies, unresolved V genes account for under half, and no reason is known for the remainder. The sample data list about 200,000 clones, and 80% to 95% of these were observed just once. Jointly, the top ten make up approximately 0.5% of the sample. Sequencing input: peripheral blood. These receptors were taken from a man in his fifties with acute or convalescent COVID-19.

The chain combines TRBV19 with TRBJ2-1; 8 nucleotides align to TRBD1. CDR1 and CDR2 (germline): LNHDA, SQIVND (reference sequence). V lost 1 base to trimming and J lost 12 bases; unmatched junction nucleotides: 8. CDR3 length: 14 residues. CDR3 sequence: CASSIGGQGSVQFF. DNA of the CDR3: TGTGCCAGTAGTATAGGCGGACAGGGTAGCGTGCAGTTCTTC.

The J gene is TRBJ1-3, the V gene TRBV6-5; tentative D call: TRBD1 (6 bases). The V and J ends lost 6 bases and 0 bases respectively, with 12 bases between them. This CDR3 is 15 amino acids long. CDR1 MNHEY and CDR2 SVGAGI come from the germline V gene. In DNA form, the CDR3 reads TGTGCCAGCAGAAGGGACACGTTCTCTGGAAACACCATATATTTT. It specifies CASRRDTFSGNTIYF.

The chain carries TRBV18 and TRBJ2-3; TRBD1 matches at 9 bases. Germline V gives CDR1 KGHSH, CDR2 LQKENI. V gave up 1 base and J gave up 6 bases; unmatched junction bases: 8. This CDR3 has 16 amino acids. The CDR3, as DNA: TGTGCCAGCTCACCACAAGGGGACAGGGTGTCGGATACGCAGTATTTT. This codes for CASSPQGDRVSDTQYF.

The chain has TRBV5-4 and TRBJ1-3; D may be TRBD1 (6 bases). CDR3 length: 14 residues. CDR1 and CDR2 (germline): SGHNT, YYREEE (reference sequence). V shed 7 bases and J shed 3 bases, with 14 bases lying between them. The CDR3 loop reads CASQQGTSGNTIYF. In nucleotides, the CDR3 is TGTGCCAGCCAACAGGGAACTAGTGGAAACACCATATATTTT.

CDR3 DNA: TGTGCCAGCAGCCTAGCGGGGTCACAAGAGACCCAGTACTTC. Residues: CASSLAGSQETQYF. This chain connects TRBV5-4 to TRBJ2-5; 9 bases match TRBD2. The CDR3 runs to 14 residues. V trimming: 4 bases; J trimming: 2 bases; junction bases outside the gene matches: 3. Germline V gives CDR1 SGHNT, CDR2 YYREEE (reference sequence).

The gene calls are TRBV4-1 and TRBJ2-5; 9 nucleotides match TRBD2. CDR1 is MGHRA, CDR2 YSYEKL, per germline. V gave up 4 bases and J gave up 2 bases; unmatched junction bases: 5. The CDR3 extends over 15 amino acids. DNA of the CDR3: TGCGCCAGCAGCCGCGGGAGGGCGGGGCAAGAGACCCAGTACTTC. Its protein is CASSRGRAGQETQYF.

The V call is TRBV9, the J call TRBJ1-6, with 7 bases aligning to TRBD1. Per germline, CDR1 SGDLS and CDR2 YYNGEE. J lost 5 bases, V lost 3 bases, and 8 bases had no gene match. The CDR3 contains 16 residues. Written as DNA, the CDR3 is TGTGCCAGCAGCGCACGTGGCGGACAGGATAATTCACCCCTCCACTTT. It codes for CASSARGGQDNSPLHF.

The genes are TRBV5-5 and TRBJ1-1; TRBD1 is a possible D gene (5 bases). The germline V gene has CDR1 SGHKS and CDR2 YYEKEE (reference sequence). The CDR3 totals 14 residues. Trimming took off 0 bases at V and 1 base at J, with 7 bases between the two ends. The CDR3 region is CASSLARENTEAFF. DNA of the CDR3: TGTGCCAGCAGCTTGGCCAGGGAGAACACTGAAGCTTTCTTT.

This rearrangement joins TRBV9 to TRBJ2-1, with 10 bases aligning to TRBD2. With 4 bases clipped from V and 2 bases from J, the junction kept 6 bases outside the gene matches. This CDR3 region has 16 residues. Germline V gene sequence: CDR1 SGDLS, CDR2 YYNGEE. CDR3: CASSTLSGGTYNEQFF. The CDR3 DNA follows: TGTGCCAGCAGCACCCTTAGCGGGGGGACCTACAATGAGCAGTTCTTC.

The CDR3 DNA follows: TGTGCCAGCAGCCGAGGACCCCACAGGCCCCAACCCTACGAGCAGTACGTC. Translation: CASSRGPHRPQPYEQYV. J is TRBJ2-7 and V is TRBV11-3; a weak D match, TRBD1 (5 bases). Per germline, CDR1 SGHNT and CDR2 YENEEA. The CDR3 loop spans 17 amino acids. V lost 5 bases to trimming and J lost 2 bases, with 22 bases between them.

This CDR3 reads CASSLAGYRGTEAFF. CDR3 nucleotide sequence: TGTGCCAGCAGCTTAGCAGGCTACAGGGGAACTGAAGCTTTCTTT. The genes are TRBV7-2 and TRBJ1-1; 7 nucleotides line up with TRBD1. The V segment lost 0 bases and the J segment 5 bases; nucleotides outside the gene matches: 6. This CDR3 has 15 amino acids. Germline lookup yields CDR1 SGHTA and CDR2 FQGNSA. Full variable domain (rest looked up from reference TRBV7-2 and TRBJ1-1): GAGVSQSPSNKVTEKGKDVELRCDPISGHTALYWYRQSLGQGLEFLIYFQGNSAPDKSGLPSDRFSAERTGGSVSTLTIQRTQQEDSAVYLCASSLAGYRGTEAFFGQGTRLTVV.

This chain joins TRBV7-9 and TRBJ1-5, with D possibly being TRBD1 (6 bases). CDR3 size: 14 residues. Trimming removed 2 bases from V and 5 bases from J, with 10 bases in between. Germline CDR1 reads SEHNR; CDR2 reads FQNEAQ (reference sequence). CDR3 sequence: CASSLQGPDQPQHF. The CDR3 DNA sequence: TGTGCCAGCAGCTTACAGGGGCCGGATCAGCCCCAGCATTTT.

This clone was counted only a few times. The sample has other DNA sequences that encode this CDR3 too. The chain uses TRBV27 and TRBJ1-1, with 8 bases lining up with TRBD1. Germline CDR1 MNHEY, CDR2 SMNVEV (reference sequence). V was clipped by 2 bases and J by 0 bases; unmatched bases: 2. This CDR3 is 15 amino acids long. The CDR3 spells CASSLTGGMNTEAFF. Here the CDR3 DNA reads TGTGCCAGCAGTTTAACAGGGGGGATGAACACTGAAGCTTTCTTT.

This clone has a single count. This chain uses TRBV5-4 with TRBJ2-1, with 7 bases aligning to TRBD1. Germline V gives CDR1 SGHNT, CDR2 YYREEE (reference sequence). The CDR3 totals 15 residues. The J segment lost 7 bases and the V segment lost 3 bases, leaving 10 bases of the junction unmatched. Here the CDR3 reads CASSSRLTGPNEQFF. CDR3 DNA: TGTGCCAGCAGCTCTCGATTGACAGGGCCGAATGAGCAGTTCTTC. Variable domain in full (rest from reference TRBV5-4 and TRBJ2-1): ETGVTQSPTHLIKTRGQQVTLRCSSQSGHNTVSWYQQALGQGPQFIFQYYREEENGRGNFPPRFSGLQFPNYSSELNVNALELDDSALYLCASSSRLTGPNEQFFGPGTRLTVL.

This chain uses TRBV18 with TRBJ2-1, with TRBD1 identical over 9 bases. The CDR3 length is 15 residues. The junction had 4 bases not matched to a gene; V was cut back by 5 bases and J by 2 bases. Germline CDR1 reads KGHSH; CDR2 reads LQKENI. The CDR3 coding sequence is TGTGCCAGCTCATTACAGGGGGCCACCTACAATGAGCAGTTCTTC. Translating gives CASSLQGATYNEQFF.